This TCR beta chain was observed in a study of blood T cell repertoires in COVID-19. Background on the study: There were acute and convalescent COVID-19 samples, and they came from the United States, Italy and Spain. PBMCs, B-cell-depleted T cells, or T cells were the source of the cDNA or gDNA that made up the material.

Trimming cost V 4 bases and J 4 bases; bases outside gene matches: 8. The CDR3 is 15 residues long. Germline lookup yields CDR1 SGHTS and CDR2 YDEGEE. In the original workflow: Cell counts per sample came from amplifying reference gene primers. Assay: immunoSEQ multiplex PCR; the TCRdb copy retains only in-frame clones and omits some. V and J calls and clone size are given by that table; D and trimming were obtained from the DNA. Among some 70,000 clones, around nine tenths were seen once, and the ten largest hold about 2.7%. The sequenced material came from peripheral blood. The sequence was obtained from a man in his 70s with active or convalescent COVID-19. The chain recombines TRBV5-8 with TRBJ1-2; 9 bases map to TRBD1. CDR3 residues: CASSHRGQGAYGYTF. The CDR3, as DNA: TGTGCCAGCAGCCACAGGGGGCAGGGGGCCTATGGCTACACCTTC. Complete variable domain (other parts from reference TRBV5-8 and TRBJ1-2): EAGVTQSPTHLIKTRGQQATLRCSPISGHTSVYWYQQALGLGLQFLLWYDEGEERNRGNFPPRFSGRQFPNYSSELNVNALELEDSALYLCASSHRGQGAYGYTFGSGTRLTVV.